These T cell receptor beta chains were read from a single sample in a study of CXCR3-negative and CXCR3-positive naive CD8 T cells. TCRdb reanalyzed the 5' RACE reads, giving one entry per CDR3 protein sequence and no DNA. This sample's table has 120,000 to 150,000 distinct CDR3 sequences. Sequences were obtained from naive CXCR3+ CD8+ T cells from blood. These receptors all stem from a human donor in good health. Some clones in this sample may be carry-over from other donors' samples. Both conserved end residues are part of each CDR3.

CDR3 protein: CSVTDRVSSTDTQYF
V gene: TRBV29-1
J gene: TRBJ2-3

CDR3 protein: CASSFRGPYSSPLHF
V gene: TRBV12-3/TRBV12-4
J gene: TRBJ1-6

CDR3 protein: CASSTHAKGVRSYEQYF
V gene: TRBV28
J gene: TRBJ2-7

CDR3 protein: CSVHTPGQESYGYTF
V gene: TRBV29-1
J gene: TRBJ1-2

CDR3 protein: CASSQSGGTVIPDTGELFF
V gene: TRBV23-1
J gene: TRBJ2-2

CDR3 protein: CASREERGGQSNEQFF
V gene: TRBV28
J gene: TRBJ2-1

CDR3 protein: CASSFGYRYEQYF
V gene: TRBV12-3/TRBV12-4
J gene: TRBJ2-7

CDR3 protein: CASSYSSGLNTEAFF
V gene: TRBV6-5
J gene: TRBJ1-1

CDR3 protein: CASRTDRDPDGYTF
V gene: TRBV6-5
J gene: TRBJ1-2

CDR3 protein: CASSPTQGGEDSPLHF
V gene: TRBV27
J gene: TRBJ1-6

CDR3 protein: CASSLLRGWETQYF
V gene: TRBV7-9
J gene: TRBJ2-5

CDR3 protein: CSVGTGDIYEQYF
V gene: TRBV29-1
J gene: TRBJ2-7

CDR3 protein: CASSPSGGDPEQFF
V gene: TRBV4-1
J gene: TRBJ2-1

CDR3 protein: CASSPQGGMGTEAFF
V gene: TRBV9
J gene: TRBJ1-1

CDR3 protein: CASSEGGYYGYTF
V gene: TRBV6-1
J gene: TRBJ1-2

CDR3 protein: CSVVVGTFSGYTF
V gene: TRBV29-1
J gene: TRBJ1-2

CDR3 protein: CSVTPGTPTEAFF
V gene: TRBV29-1
J gene: TRBJ1-1